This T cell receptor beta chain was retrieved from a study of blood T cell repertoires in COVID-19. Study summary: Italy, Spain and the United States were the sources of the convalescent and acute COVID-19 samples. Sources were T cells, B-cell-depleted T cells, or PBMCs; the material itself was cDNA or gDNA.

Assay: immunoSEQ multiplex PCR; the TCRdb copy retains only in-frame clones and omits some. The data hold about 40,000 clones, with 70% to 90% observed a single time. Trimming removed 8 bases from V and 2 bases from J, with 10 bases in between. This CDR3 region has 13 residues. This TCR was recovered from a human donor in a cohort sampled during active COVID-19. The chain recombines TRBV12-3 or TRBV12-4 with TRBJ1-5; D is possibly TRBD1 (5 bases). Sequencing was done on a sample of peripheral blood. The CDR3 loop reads CASSGVGNQPQHF. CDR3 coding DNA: TGTGCCAGCTCGGGGGTAGGCAATCAGCCCCAGCATTTT.